The present T cell receptor (beta chain) was sequenced within a study of blood T cell repertoires in COVID-19. Across the study: PBMCs, B-cell-depleted T cells, or T cells provided the cDNA or gDNA that made up the material.

This clone was detected only a few times. An end of the junction does not agree with germline; a read error may underlie this. The CDR3 extends over 8 amino acids. Original analysis: Amplification of reference gene primers was used by the study to estimate nucleated cell counts. The repertoire was sequenced with immunoSEQ multiplex PCR; TCRdb's copy has only in-frame clones and lacks some. That table furnishes V, J and clone size, whereas the DNA furnished D and trimming. The sample carries about 15,000 clones, under 80% recorded once. This chain links TRBV5-3 with TRBJ2-3, with D unresolved. TRBV5-3 is flagged as an ORF with uncertain function. Sequencing input: peripheral blood. This clonotype was sampled from a man in his 70s with active or convalescent COVID-19. CDR3 nucleotide sequence: TGTGCCAGAAGCTTGGTGCTATTT. Translated, it gives CARSLVLF.